This section outlines one T cell receptor beta chain sequence together with its context. What it binds is unknown. Some clones are missing from TCRdb's copy, which holds only in-frame ones; the method was immunoSEQ multiplex PCR. The sample records 240,000 or so clones, approximately 88% being singletons. This sample is drawn from a study of Ad26.COV2.S vaccination and SARS-CoV-2 variants. Treatment: 19 received Ad26.COV2.S at low or high dose, single or two shots; about 5 received placebo; per-sample allocation not given. Each sample was drawn 63 days after the first injection (of vaccine or placebo). Findings of the study overall: From the TCR breadth and depth analyses, total T cell responses may have been underestimated. Spike-specific TCR breadth ran higher among vaccine recipients than placebo recipients.

The sequence came from a person between 18 and 60 years old who received the Ad26.COV2.S COVID-19 vaccine or a placebo. The sample was peripheral blood, taken in a trial of Ad26.COV2.S vaccine versus placebo.

The CDR3 here is CASSPGTGMNTEAFF. The CDR3 nucleotides read TGTGCCAGCAGTCCCGGGACAGGTATGAACACTGAAGCTTTCTTT. The rearrangement links TRBV6-6 to TRBJ1-1; 8 bases match TRBD1. CDR3 length: 15 residues. The junction had 5 bases not matched to a gene; V was cut back by 5 bases and J by 0 bases. Germline-derived CDR1 and CDR2 are MNHNY and SVGAGI (reference sequence).